Listed below are T cell receptor beta chains from one sample, sequenced in a study of blood T cell repertoires in COVID-19. Some clones are missing from TCRdb's copy, which holds only in-frame ones; the method was immunoSEQ multiplex PCR. The sample includes around 76,000 clones, roughly 90% of them seen just once. The sequenced material came from peripheral blood. These receptor sequences come from a man aged 60-69 years with acute or convalescent COVID-19. The CDR3 runs from the conserved cysteine through the conserved F or W. A D gene is named only where the DNA matches it firmly. Not every row has a clone size; where given, it reads once, few, many or a size class.

V gene	D gene	CDR3 length	J gene	clone size	CDR3 protein	CDR3 DNA
TRBV27	NA	14	TRBJ2-7	NA	CASSPFAGAGEQYF	TGTGCCAGCTCCCCGTTTGCGGGGGCAGGGGAGCAGTACTTC
TRBV5-1	TRBD2	16	TRBJ2-5	once	CASSKIERERQETQYF	TGCGCCAGCAGTAAAATCGAGCGGGAGCGCCAAGAGACCCAGTACTTC
TRBV5-1	NA	14	TRBJ1-1	NA	CASSPAGLNTEAFF	TGCGCCAGCAGCCCGGCAGGGCTGAACACTGAAGCTTTCTTT
TRBV14	TRBD1	12	TRBJ1-2	once	CASSPDRVGYTF	TGTGCCAGCAGCCCGGACAGGGTTGGCTACACCTTC
TRBV28	NA	13	TRBJ1-1	NA	CASSSNRATEAFF	TGTGCCAGCAGTTCTAACAGGGCCACTGAAGCTTTCTTT
TRBV5-1	TRBD1	16	TRBJ1-4	NA	CASSADRGGLNEKLFF	TGCGCCAGCAGCGCAGACAGGGGAGGGCTCAATGAAAAACTGTTTTTT
TRBV2	NA	16	TRBJ2-5	NA	CASRETGTEPRETQYF	TGTGCCAGCAGGGAAACAGGGACCGAACCACGGGAGACCCAGTACTTC
TRBV14	NA	14	TRBJ1-2	NA	CASSPTRQSYGYTF	TGTGCCAGCAGCCCGACGAGACAGAGCTATGGCTACACCTTC
TRBV4-1	TRBD2	15	TRBJ2-3	NA	CASIQEASGYYTQYF	TGCGCCAGCATACAGGAGGCTAGCGGGTATTATACGCAGTATTTT
TRBV7-3	TRBD1	16	TRBJ2-3	NA	CASSLQGASGTDTQYF	TGTGCCAGCAGCTTACAGGGGGCTAGCGGCACAGATACGCAGTATTTT
TRBV12-3/TRBV12-4	NA	13	TRBJ1-1	NA	CASSLVRNTEAFF	TGTGCCAGCAGTTTAGTCCGGAACACTGAAGCTTTCTTT
TRBV28	NA	15	TRBJ1-5	NA	CASRVSGAANQPQHF	TGTGCCAGCAGGGTGTCAGGGGCGGCGAATCAGCCCCAGCATTTT